This TCR beta chain was captured in a study of graft-versus-host responses after intestinal transplantation. The CDR3 has 14 residues. Per germline, CDR1 SGHTA and CDR2 FQGNSA. Processing was applied to graft tissue in order to liberate intraepithelial and lamina propria lymphocytes. The data were produced by immunoSEQ multiplex PCR, yet TCRdb's version contains in-frame clones alone and is incomplete. This table has about 9,800 clones, about 78% appearing once. The sequence was obtained from a human patient who received an intestinal transplant, so some T cells may come from the graft donor. This rearrangement joins TRBV7-2 to TRBJ2-5; the D gene could be TRBD1 or TRBD2 (6 bases each). The J call is uncertain, as TRBJ2-7 better fits the DNA end. Material: ileum tissue, obtained 500 to 550 days after intestinal transplant. This chain's CDR3 is CASRWGGGGSEQYF. DNA of the CDR3: TGTGCCAGCAGATGGGGCGGAGGGGGAAGCGAGCAGTACTTC.